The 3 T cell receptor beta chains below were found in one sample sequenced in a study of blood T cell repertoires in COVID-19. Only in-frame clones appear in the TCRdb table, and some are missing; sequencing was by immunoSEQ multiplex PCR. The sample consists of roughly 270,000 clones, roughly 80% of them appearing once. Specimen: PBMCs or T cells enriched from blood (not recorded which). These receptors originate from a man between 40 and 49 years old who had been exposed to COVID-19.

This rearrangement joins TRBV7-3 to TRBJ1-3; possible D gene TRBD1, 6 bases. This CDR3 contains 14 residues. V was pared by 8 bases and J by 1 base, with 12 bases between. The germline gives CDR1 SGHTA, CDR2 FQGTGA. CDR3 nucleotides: TGTGCCAGCGGGAAACAGGGTTCTGGAAACACCATATATTTT. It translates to CASGKQGSGNTIYF.

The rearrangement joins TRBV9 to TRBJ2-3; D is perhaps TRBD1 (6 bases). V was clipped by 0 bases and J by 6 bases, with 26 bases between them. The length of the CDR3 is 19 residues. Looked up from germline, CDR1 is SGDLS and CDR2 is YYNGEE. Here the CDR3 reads CASSVEGSSFQGSLDTQYF. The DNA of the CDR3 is TGTGCCAGCAGCGTAGAGGGGTCGTCATTTCAGGGGAGTTTGGATACGCAGTATTTT.

Written as DNA, the CDR3 is TGTGCCAGCAGTACGGGACTAACTAGCGTCTACGAGCAGTACTTC. This codes for CASSTGLTSVYEQYF. The chain combines TRBV27 with TRBJ2-7; 7 nucleotides match TRBD2. The CDR3 loop spans 15 amino acids. J gave up 3 bases and V 5 bases, and 10 bases lay outside the gene matches. Germline CDR1 reads MNHEY; CDR2 reads SMNVEV (reference sequence).